The clone carrying this T cell receptor (beta chain) was observed a few times. The authors' processing: Amplification of reference gene primers provided the estimated nucleated cell counts. Sequenced by immunoSEQ multiplex PCR; TCRdb stores in-frame clones only, minus some. D and trimming come from the DNA, and the V and J calls and clone size come from that table. The top ten clones hold approximately 13% of a sample with around 200,000 clones, over 75% of them seen once. The sample belongs to a study of blood T cell repertoires in COVID-19. V dropped 4 bases and J dropped 3 bases, with 10 bases sitting between them. From germline, CDR1 is SGHDT and CDR2 YYEEEE. The CDR3 has 13 residues.

V is TRBV5-6 and J is TRBJ1-2, with TRBD1 as a possible D gene (5 bases). Sequencing used peripheral blood. The receptor was derived from a man aged 45-60 years who had recovered from COVID-19. The CDR3 DNA reads TGTGCCAGCAGCCCGGACATTTACTATGGCTACACCTTC. It translates to CASSPDIYYGYTF.